This T cell receptor beta chain derives from a study of T cells in narcolepsy. Study outcomes and limitations: HCRT-specific and TRIB2-specific autoreactive clonotypes appeared among same-patient CSF and blood CD4+ clonotypes. Some memory CD4+ repertoires had no autoreactive clone sequences.

Germline V gene lookup returns CDR1 GTSNPN and CDR2 SVGIG (reference sequence). This CDR3 region has 13 residues. Trimming left V 3 bases short and J 8 bases short, with 14 bases between. Assay: immunoSEQ multiplex PCR; the TCRdb copy retains only in-frame clones and omits some. Of over 10,000 clones listed, approximately 91% are singletons. A word on this clone: Its antigen is unknown.

The chain links TRBV30 to TRBJ1-5; a weak D match, TRBD1 (6 bases). This TCR came from a human donor with narcolepsy. The sample consisted of CD45RA- memory CD4+ T cells from PBMCs. This CDR3 is CAWSPQGIEPQHF. In DNA form, the CDR3 reads TGTGCCTGGAGCCCCCAGGGGATCGAGCCCCAGCATTTT.